The T cell receptor (beta chain) described here comes from a study of OX40 agonist ivuxolimab in advanced cancers. Regarding the complete study: Ivuxolimab was an agonistic, fully human IgG2 monoclonal antibody directed against OX40 (CD134), a costimulatory receptor. In the dose-escalation cohort, 70% to 90% of patients were male, and the mean age was roughly 56 years with a range of roughly 20 to 79. Prior anti-PD-1, anti-PD-L1 or anti-CTLA-4 therapy was permitted, and checkpoint inhibitors had been received by about two fifths of dose-escalation patients. Partial responses occurred in three dose-escalation patients, of whom one had hepatocellular carcinoma and two had cutaneous melanoma. Among the 50 to 55 dose-escalation patients, approximately 20 had hepatocellular carcinoma, roughly 15 melanoma, 9 renal cell carcinoma and 9 head and neck cancer. The paper reports the monotherapy dose-escalation portion (N ≈ 52 patients) of the phase I ivuxolimab trial. Peripheral TCRbeta sequencing was intended to test whether TCR sequence diversity was altered and clonal T-cell expansion was caused by ivuxolimab. Intravenous ivuxolimab was administered to patients every 2 weeks at six dose levels: 0.01, 0.1, 0.3, 1.5, 3 and 10 mg/kg.

Genomic DNA was extracted from sorted cells for sequencing of the TCRbeta CDR3 region. The immunoSEQ Assay was used to sequence the TCRbeta CDR3 regions. TCRdb provides this immuneACCESS table in a form limited to in-frame rearrangements. Some clones are lacking; in checked studies, under half of them reflect an unresolved V gene, and why the rest are absent is not known. The table for this sample lists around 11,000 clones; 70% to 80% of them were counted only once. Jointly, the top ten make up roughly 32% of the sample. The trial excluded patients who had a history of autoimmune disease or were on systemic immunosuppression. In every dose cohort, peripheral blood was drawn for TCR sequencing at baseline, cycle 4 day 1, and cycle 7 day 1. The samples were drawn from a first-in-human, open-label, multicenter phase I dose-escalation trial of ivuxolimab. Adults with locally advanced or metastatic head and neck squamous cell, hepatocellular, melanoma or renal cell carcinoma were enrolled in the trial. Before TCR sequencing, CD4+ T cells and CD8+ T cells were sorted from peripheral blood as separate populations.

At the junction V is shortened by 8 bases and J by 3 bases; bases outside the gene matches: 7. CDR3 length: 14 amino acids, cysteine to phenylalanine. The read is trimmed to its CDR3 DNA, 42 bases read in frame from base 1. Based on the germline V gene (reference sequence), the CDR1 and CDR2 sequences are LNHDA and SQIVND. In regard to this clone: The specificity of this receptor is unknown. Base quality data are lacking; no much larger clone is found one base away.

What the research found in general, with its limitations: Low levels of normalized T-cell clonal expansion were also seen in some patients who did not respond. On average, CD8+ T cells showed more expanded clones than CD4+ T cells after ivuxolimab. The antigen specificity of the peripheral T cells that underwent clonal expansion was not determined. At doses of 0.1 to 3.0 mg/kg, clonal expansion of both CD4+ and CD8+ T cells in blood was seen between baseline and week 6. In the 0.1-3.0 mg/kg groups, partial responders had among the lowest normalized peripheral clonal expansion, particularly in CD8+ T cells.

The specimen was CD4+ or CD8+ T cells sorted from blood, collected in a trial of the OX40 agonist ivuxolimab. The V and J segments used are TRBV19 and TRBJ2-7; 10 middle bases align to TRBD1. This receptor was obtained from an adult with an advanced solid tumor such as melanoma, head and neck, liver or kidney cancer. Here is the DNA: TGTGCCAGTCGACCCGGGACAGGGGACTACGAGCAGTACTTC. This sequence encodes CASRPGTGDYEQYF.